These T cell receptor beta chains were read from a single sample in a study of CD8 T cell repertoires and influenza. Profiled with immunoSEQ multiplex PCR; TCRdb holds only in-frame clones, not every one. Here the sample spans roughly 310 clones, less than 35% being singletons. The source material was M1 dextramer-binding CD8+ T cells from cultured PBMCs. These receptors came from a person between 18 and 35 years old in good health. The CDR3 runs from the conserved cysteine through the conserved F or W. A D gene is named only where the DNA matches it firmly. Clone size is stated in some rows and not others, as once, few, many or a class when expanded.

abundance	v_gene	d_gene	j_gene	CDR3nt	CDR3aa
NA	TRBV28	NA	TRBJ2-7	TGTGCCAGCAGTTATGGAACAGGGATACTCTACGAGCAGTACTTC	CASSYGTGILYEQYF
few	TRBV19	NA	TRBJ2-2	TGTGCCAGTAGTATAATGGCTAGCGCGAACACCGGGGAGCTGTTTTTT	CASSIMASANTGELFF
NA	TRBV28	TRBD1	TRBJ1-1	TGTGCCAGCAGTGTACAGGGGACGAACACTGAAGCTTTCTTT	CASSVQGTNTEAFF
NA	TRBV25-1	NA	TRBJ2-1	TGTGCCAGCAGTAGAACAGGAGCCCAGTTCTTC	CASSRTGAQFF
NA	TRBV6-5	NA	TRBJ1-1	TGTGCCAGCAGTCGTACAGGAATCGGGACTGAAGCTTTCTTT	CASSRTGIGTEAFF
NA	TRBV7-8	TRBD1	TRBJ2-3	TGTGCCAGCAGCACCACAGGGGCGCGGACAGATACGCAGTATTTT	CASSTTGARTDTQYF
NA	TRBV5-4	TRBD2	TRBJ2-7	TGTGCCAGCAGCTTGGGCGGGAGCCTCTACGAGCAGTACTTC	CASSLGGSLYEQYF
few	TRBV5-1	NA	TRBJ1-2	TGCGCCAGCAGCGGCGGGACGGACGCTAACTATGGCTACACCTTC	CASSGGTDANYGYTF
NA	TRBV21-1	NA	TRBJ2-2	TGTGCCAGCAGCAAAGGACAGGGGAACACCGGGGAGCTGTTTTTT	CASSKGQGNTGELFF
few	TRBV7-8	TRBD1	TRBJ2-1	TGTGCCAGCAGCTCCCAACCTCAGGGGGCCTACAATGAGCAGTTCTTC	CASSSQPQGAYNEQFF
NA	TRBV21-1	NA	TRBJ1-1	TGTGCCAGCAGATTTTGGCTAGCTACACTTCGCACTGAAGCTTTCTTT	CASRFWLATLRTEAFF
few	TRBV4-1	NA	TRBJ1-1	TGCGCCAGCAGCCACCCTGAGGGGTGGGGGAGGACTGAAGCTTTCTTT	CASSHPEGWGRTEAFF
NA	TRBV27	NA	TRBJ1-2	TGTGCCAGTTCCGGGAGCAGTGGGGGTTCTGGCTACACCTTC	CASSGSSGGSGYTF
NA	TRBV28	NA	TRBJ1-5	TGTGCCAGCAGTCTGGGGGGGACTGACAATCAGCCCCAGCATTTT	CASSLGGTDNQPQHF
medium-sized	TRBV7-2	TRBD2	TRBJ2-1	TGTGCCAGCAGCCAAGAAGATCTGACTAGCGGGACTAATGAGCAGTTCTTC	CASSQEDLTSGTNEQFF
few	TRBV7-6	NA	TRBJ2-7	TGTGCCAGCAGCCGGGGGAGCGAGCAGTACTTC	CASSRGSEQYF
few	TRBV4-2	TRBD1	TRBJ2-7	TGTGCCAGCAGCCAAGTTGGACAGGGGGCAGGGGAGCAGTACTTC	CASSQVGQGAGEQYF
NA	TRBV7-9	NA	TRBJ2-5	TGTGCCAGCAGCCCAGGGTGGGACTCCCTAGAAGAGACCCAGTACTTC	CASSPGWDSLEETQYF
NA	TRBV13	NA	TRBJ2-7	TGTGCCAGCAGCCCCTGGGGCAGGGGGGTGTACGAGCAGTACTTC	CASSPWGRGVYEQYF
NA	TRBV4-2	TRBD1	TRBJ1-1	TGTGCCAGCAGCCAATTCCCTTTAACAGGGGGGAACACTGAAGCTTTCTTT	CASSQFPLTGGNTEAFF
NA	TRBV29-1	NA	TRBJ1-2	TGCAGCGTTGATTTGGGCAGAAACTATGGCTACACCTTC	CSVDLGRNYGYTF
NA	TRBV2	TRBD2	TRBJ2-1	TGTGCCAGCAGTGAAGGACTAGCGACCTACAATGAGCAGTTCTTC	CASSEGLATYNEQFF
NA	TRBV13	NA	TRBJ2-7	TGTGCCAGCAGCTTAGGCTGGGGGGAGCCCCCCTACGAGCAGTACTTC	CASSLGWGEPPYEQYF
few	TRBV19	NA	TRBJ1-1	TGTGCCAGTAGTATAGGAAGAGCAATGAACACTGAAGCTTTCTTT	CASSIGRAMNTEAFF
few	TRBV18	TRBD2	TRBJ2-7	TGTGCCAGCTCTTCTAGCGGGAGTAGCCACGAGCAGTACTTC	CASSSSGSSHEQYF
many	TRBV13	TRBD2	TRBJ2-1	TGTGCCAGCAGCGTAGGGACTAGCGGGAGGGCCTACAATGAGCAGTTCTTC	CASSVGTSGRAYNEQFF
NA	TRBV29-1	NA	TRBJ1-1	TGCAGCGTTGCCGATTTGACTCCGGCTTTCTTT	CSVADLTPAFF
NA	TRBV6-1	NA	TRBJ2-7	TGTGCCAGCAGTGAAGGGGCGGGCTATCCCTACGAGCAGTACTTC	CASSEGAGYPYEQYF
NA	TRBV11-2	NA	TRBJ1-1	TGTGCCAGCAGCCCGTCGGTCTCGACTGAAGCTTTCTTT	CASSPSVSTEAFF
NA	TRBV9	NA	TRBJ2-7	TGTGCCAGCAGCCCAAGCGGGCAAGCCTACGAGCAGTACTTC	CASSPSGQAYEQYF
many	TRBV6-1	TRBD1	TRBJ2-7	TGTGCCAGCAGTGGACAGGGGGCGCCCGAGCAGTACTTC	CASSGQGAPEQYF
once	TRBV19	NA	TRBJ2-1	TGTGCCAGTAGTATTTCGGGAGCCAACTACAATGAGCAGTTCTTC	CASSISGANYNEQFF
many	TRBV5-1	NA	TRBJ2-4	TGCGCCAGCAGCTCTCAACGGGGGAACATTCAGTACTTC	CASSSQRGNIQYF
NA	TRBV25-1	NA	TRBJ2-3	TGTGCCAGCAGTTTTTCTAGAGCCACAGATACGCAGTATTTT	CASSFSRATDTQYF
NA	TRBV2	NA	TRBJ1-1	TGTGCCAGCAGTGAAGGGGGGGGAGGCACTGAAGCTTTCTTT	CASSEGGGGTEAFF
few	TRBV10-2	TRBD2	TRBJ2-1	TGCGCCAGCACCGGGACTACTTACAATGAGCAGTTCTTC	CASTGTTYNEQFF
NA	TRBV5-4	NA	TRBJ2-3	TGTGCCAGCAGCTTGGCAACAGATACGCAGTATTTT	CASSLATDTQYF
NA	TRBV27	NA	TRBJ2-7	TGTGCCAGCAGGGGGGGACAGTCCTACGAGCAGTACTTC	CASRGGQSYEQYF
medium-sized	TRBV18	NA	TRBJ1-4	TGTGCCAGCTCACTTTCCGGGACACCGGCAACTAATGAAAAACTGTTTTTT	CASSLSGTPATNEKLFF
NA	TRBV27	TRBD1	TRBJ2-3	TGTGCCAGCAGTTCCTGGACAGGGGAGGGCACAGATACGCAGTATTTT	CASSSWTGEGTDTQYF
medium-sized	TRBV19	NA	TRBJ1-1	TGTGCCAGTAGCCTGTACGGGAACACTGAAGCTTTCTTT	CASSLYGNTEAFF
NA	TRBV19	NA	TRBJ1-1	TGTGCCAGTAGTATTGGAGGGAACACTGAAGCTTTCTTT	CASSIGGNTEAFF
NA	TRBV7-9	NA	TRBJ2-7	TGTGCCAGCAGCCTAGGGAGGTCGGACTACGAGCAGTACTTC	CASSLGRSDYEQYF
medium-sized	TRBV9	NA	TRBJ2-2	TGTGCCAGCAGCGTAGGGACTCCCAGCAGGGAGCTGTTTTTT	CASSVGTPSRELFF
many	TRBV4-2	TRBD2	TRBJ2-1	TGTGCCAGCACCTTAGCGGGAGTAGGCTATGAGCAGTTCTTC	CASTLAGVGYEQFF
many	TRBV25-1	NA	TRBJ2-1	TGTGCCAGCAGTGCCAGACAGTACAATGAGCAGTTCTTC	CASSARQYNEQFF
NA	TRBV19	NA	TRBJ2-1	TGTGCCAGTAGCGAGGGGGTTCTAACATACAATGAGCAGTTCTTC	CASSEGVLTYNEQFF
NA	TRBV7-9	TRBD2	TRBJ2-1	TGTGCCAGCAGCCAAGAAGATCTGACTAGCGGGACTAATGAGCAGTTCTTC	CASSQEDLTSGTNEQFF
NA	TRBV11-2	NA	TRBJ2-7	TGTGCCAGCAGCTTAGATACCGGGGGGCGGTACGAGCAGTACTTC	CASSLDTGGRYEQYF
few	TRBV27	TRBD1	TRBJ2-7	TGTGCCAGCAGGACGGGACAGTCCTACGAGCAGTACTTC	CASRTGQSYEQYF
NA	TRBV28	NA	TRBJ1-5	TGTGCCAGCAGTCGACAGAGCAATCAGCCCCAGCATTTT	CASSRQSNQPQHF
NA	TRBV2	TRBD1	TRBJ2-2	TGTGCCAACAGTGCAGGGGGCCAGGGGGGTAGGTCCGGGGAGCTGTTTTTT	CANSAGGQGGRSGELFF
medium-sized	TRBV25-1	TRBD2	TRBJ2-1	TGTGCCAGCAGCGGGGAACGGGAGGGATCCTACAATGAGCAGTTCTTC	CASSGEREGSYNEQFF
few	TRBV11-2	NA	TRBJ2-6	TGTGCCAGCAGCTTGTCCCAGGGGCCTGGGGCCAACGTCCTGACTTTC	CASSLSQGPGANVLTF
NA	TRBV18	NA	TRBJ1-2	TGTGCCAGTAGTCAGGGTTACTATGGCTACACCTTC	CASSQGYYGYTF
few	TRBV6-1	NA	TRBJ2-3	TGTGCCAGCAGTCCCCCTAGCTCGCGCACAGATACGCAGTATTTT	CASSPPSSRTDTQYF
medium-sized	TRBV5-6	NA	TRBJ2-7	TGTGCCAGCAGCTTGAACGAAGAACTCTACGAGCAGTACTTC	CASSLNEELYEQYF
NA	TRBV5-3	TRBD2	TRBJ2-1	TGTGCCAGCACCTTAGCGGGAGTAGGCTATGAGCAGTTCTTC	CASTLAGVGYEQFF